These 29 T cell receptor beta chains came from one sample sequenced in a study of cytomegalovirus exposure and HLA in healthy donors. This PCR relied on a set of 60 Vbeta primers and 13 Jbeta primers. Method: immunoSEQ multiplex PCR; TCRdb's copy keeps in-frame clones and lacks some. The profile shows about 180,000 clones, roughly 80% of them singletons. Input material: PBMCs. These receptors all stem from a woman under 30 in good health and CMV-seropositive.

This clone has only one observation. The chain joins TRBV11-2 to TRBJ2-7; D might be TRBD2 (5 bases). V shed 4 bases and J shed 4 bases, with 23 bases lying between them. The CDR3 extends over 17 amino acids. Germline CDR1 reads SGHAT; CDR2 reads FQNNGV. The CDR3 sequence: CASSSPVVGLGGYEQYF. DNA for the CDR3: TGTGCCAGCAGCTCCCCAGTAGTCGGACTCGGAGGTTACGAGCAGTACTTC.

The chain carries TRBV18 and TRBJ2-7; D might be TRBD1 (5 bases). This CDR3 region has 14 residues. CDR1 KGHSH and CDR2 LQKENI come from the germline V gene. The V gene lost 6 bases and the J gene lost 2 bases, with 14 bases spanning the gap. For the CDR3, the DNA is TGTGCCAGCTCGCCGGTAGAGACAGCCTACGAGCAGTACTTC. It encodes CASSPVETAYEQYF.

CDR3 region: CASSPRRGWGTGELFF. The CDR3 DNA is TGTGCCAGCAGCCCTAGGCGGGGGTGGGGCACCGGGGAGCTGTTTTTT. This chain joins TRBV13 and TRBJ2-2; 7 bases match TRBD2. Germline loops: CDR1 PRHDT, CDR2 FYEKMQ (reference sequence). J gave up 4 bases and V 5 bases, and 10 bases lay outside the gene matches. This CDR3 comprises 16 residues.

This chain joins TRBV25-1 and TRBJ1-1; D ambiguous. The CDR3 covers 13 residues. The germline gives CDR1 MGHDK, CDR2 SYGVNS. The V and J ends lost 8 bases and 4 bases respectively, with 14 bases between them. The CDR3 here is CASSTRGVTEAFF. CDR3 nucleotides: TGTGCCAGCTCAACACGGGGAGTCACTGAAGCTTTCTTT. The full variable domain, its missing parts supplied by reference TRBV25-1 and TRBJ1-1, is EADIYQTPRYLVIGTGKKITLECSQTMGHDKMYWYQQDPGMELHLIHYSYGVNSTEKGDLSSESTVSRIRTEHFPLTLESARPSHTSQYLCASSTRGVTEAFFGQGTRLTVV.

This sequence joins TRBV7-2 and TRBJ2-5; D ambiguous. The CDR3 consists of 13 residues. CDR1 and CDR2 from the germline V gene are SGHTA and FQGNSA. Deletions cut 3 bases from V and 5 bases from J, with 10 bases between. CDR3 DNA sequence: TGTGCCAGCAGCTTTGGAGCTTCGGAGACCCAGTACTTC. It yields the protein CASSFGASETQYF.

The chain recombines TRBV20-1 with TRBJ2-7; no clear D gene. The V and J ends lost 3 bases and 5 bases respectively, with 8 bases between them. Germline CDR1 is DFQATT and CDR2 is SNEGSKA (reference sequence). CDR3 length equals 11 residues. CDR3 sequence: CSASPRNEQYF. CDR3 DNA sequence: TGCAGTGCTAGTCCGAGGAACGAGCAGTACTTC.

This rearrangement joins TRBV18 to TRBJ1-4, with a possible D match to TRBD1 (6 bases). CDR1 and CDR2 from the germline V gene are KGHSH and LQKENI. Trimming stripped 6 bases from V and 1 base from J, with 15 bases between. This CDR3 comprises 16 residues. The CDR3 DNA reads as TGTGCCAGCTCCCCAAATCCACAGGGAACTAATGAAAAACTGTTTTTT. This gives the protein CASSPNPQGTNEKLFF.

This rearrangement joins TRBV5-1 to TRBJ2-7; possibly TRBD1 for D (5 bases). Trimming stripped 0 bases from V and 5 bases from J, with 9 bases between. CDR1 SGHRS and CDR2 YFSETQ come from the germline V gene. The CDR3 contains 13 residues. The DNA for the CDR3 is TGCGCCAGCAGCTTGGCCGCAGGGAACGAGCAGTACTTC. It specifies CASSLAAGNEQYF. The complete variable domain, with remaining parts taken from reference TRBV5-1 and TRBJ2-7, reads KAGVTQTPRYLIKTRGQQVTLSCSPISGHRSVSWYQQTPGQGLQFLFEYFSETQRNKGNFPGRFSGRQFSNSRSEMNVSTLELGDSALYLCASSLAAGNEQYFGPGTRLTVT.

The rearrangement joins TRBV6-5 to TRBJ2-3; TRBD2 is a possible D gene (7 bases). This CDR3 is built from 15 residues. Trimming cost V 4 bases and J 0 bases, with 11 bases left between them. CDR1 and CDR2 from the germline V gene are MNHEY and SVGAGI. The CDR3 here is CASSWGRGSTDTQYF. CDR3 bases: TGTGCCAGCAGTTGGGGGCGGGGGAGCACAGATACGCAGTATTTT.

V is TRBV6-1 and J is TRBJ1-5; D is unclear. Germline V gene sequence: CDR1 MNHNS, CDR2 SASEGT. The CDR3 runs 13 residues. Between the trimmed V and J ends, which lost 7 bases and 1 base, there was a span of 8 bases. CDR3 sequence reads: CASNEQSNQPQHF. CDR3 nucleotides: TGTGCCAGCAACGAACAGAGCAATCAGCCCCAGCATTTT.

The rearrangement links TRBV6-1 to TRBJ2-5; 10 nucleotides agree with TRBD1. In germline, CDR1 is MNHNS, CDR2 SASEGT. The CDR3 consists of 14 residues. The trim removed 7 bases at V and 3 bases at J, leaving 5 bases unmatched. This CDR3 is CASNTGTGEETQYF. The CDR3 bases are TGTGCCAGCAATACCGGGACAGGGGAAGAGACCCAGTACTTC.

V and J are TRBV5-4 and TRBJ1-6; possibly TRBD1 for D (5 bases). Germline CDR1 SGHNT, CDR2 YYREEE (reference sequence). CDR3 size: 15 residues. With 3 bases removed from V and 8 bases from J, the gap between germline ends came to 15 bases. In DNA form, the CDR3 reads TGTGCCAGCAGCTCGGGGGTTCTACCGGATTCACCCCTCCACTTT. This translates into CASSSGVLPDSPLHF.

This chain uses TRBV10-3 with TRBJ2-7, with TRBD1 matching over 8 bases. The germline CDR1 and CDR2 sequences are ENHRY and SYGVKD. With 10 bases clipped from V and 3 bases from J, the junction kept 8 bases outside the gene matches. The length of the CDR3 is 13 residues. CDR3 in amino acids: CATQPGQDYEQYF. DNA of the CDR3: TGTGCCACCCAACCGGGACAGGACTACGAGCAGTACTTC.

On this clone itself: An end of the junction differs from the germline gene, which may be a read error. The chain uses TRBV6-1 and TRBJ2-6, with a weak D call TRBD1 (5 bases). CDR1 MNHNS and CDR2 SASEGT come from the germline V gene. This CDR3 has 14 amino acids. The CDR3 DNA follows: TGTGCCAGCAGTATTAGCTCTGGGGCCAACGGCCTGACTTTC. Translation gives CASSISSGANGLTF.

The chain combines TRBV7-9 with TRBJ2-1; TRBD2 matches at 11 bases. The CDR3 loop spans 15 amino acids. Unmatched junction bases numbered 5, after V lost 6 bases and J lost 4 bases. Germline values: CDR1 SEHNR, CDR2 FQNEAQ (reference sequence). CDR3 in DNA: TGTGCCAGCAGGGGAAGGACTAGCGGGTACAATGAGCAGTTCTTC. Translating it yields CASRGRTSGYNEQFF.

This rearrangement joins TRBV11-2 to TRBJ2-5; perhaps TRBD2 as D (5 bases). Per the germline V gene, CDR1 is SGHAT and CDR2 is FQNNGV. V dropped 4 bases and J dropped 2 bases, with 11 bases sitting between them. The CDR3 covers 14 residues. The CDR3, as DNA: TGTGCCAGCAGCTCGGGGATGCGGCAAGAGACCCAGTACTTC. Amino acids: CASSSGMRQETQYF.

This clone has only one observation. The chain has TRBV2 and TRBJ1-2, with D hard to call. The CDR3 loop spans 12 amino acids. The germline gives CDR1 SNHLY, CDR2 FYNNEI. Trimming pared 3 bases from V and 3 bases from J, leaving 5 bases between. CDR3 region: CASSDEYYGYTF. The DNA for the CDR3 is TGTGCCAGCAGTGATGAGTACTATGGCTACACCTTC.

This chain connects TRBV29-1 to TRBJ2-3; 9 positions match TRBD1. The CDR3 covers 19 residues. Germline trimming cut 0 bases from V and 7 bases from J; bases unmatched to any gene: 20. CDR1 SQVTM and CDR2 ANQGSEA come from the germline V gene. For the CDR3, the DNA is TGCAGCGTTGAAGATCAGTTTGGTGGATGGGGACAGGGAATATATACGCAGTATTTT. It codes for CSVEDQFGGWGQGIYTQYF.

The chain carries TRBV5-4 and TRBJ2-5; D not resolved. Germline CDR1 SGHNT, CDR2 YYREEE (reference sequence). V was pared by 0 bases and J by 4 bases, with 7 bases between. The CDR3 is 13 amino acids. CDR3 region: CASSLGLRETQYF. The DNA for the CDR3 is TGTGCCAGCAGCTTGGGACTGCGAGAGACCCAGTACTTC.

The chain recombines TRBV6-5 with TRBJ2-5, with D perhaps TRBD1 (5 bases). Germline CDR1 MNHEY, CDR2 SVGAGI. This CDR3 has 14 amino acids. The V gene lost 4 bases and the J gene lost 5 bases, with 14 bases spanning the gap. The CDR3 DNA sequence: TGTGCCAGCAGTTTAAGGGGATTGTGGGAGACCCAGTACTTC. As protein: CASSLRGLWETQYF.

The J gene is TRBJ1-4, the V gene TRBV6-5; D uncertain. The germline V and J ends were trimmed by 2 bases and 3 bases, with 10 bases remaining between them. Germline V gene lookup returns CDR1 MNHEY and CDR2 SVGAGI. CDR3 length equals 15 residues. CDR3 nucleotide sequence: TGTGCCAGCAGTTACCGGGGTACCCCTAATGAAAAACTGTTTTTT. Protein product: CASSYRGTPNEKLFF.

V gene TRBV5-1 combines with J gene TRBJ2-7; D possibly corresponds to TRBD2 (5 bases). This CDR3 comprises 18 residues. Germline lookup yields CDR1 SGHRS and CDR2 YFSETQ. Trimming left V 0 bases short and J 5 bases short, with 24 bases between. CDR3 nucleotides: TGCGCCAGCAGCTTGGAGGCTAGCCCAATCGATTACAGAAACGAGCAGTACTTC. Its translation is CASSLEASPIDYRNEQYF.

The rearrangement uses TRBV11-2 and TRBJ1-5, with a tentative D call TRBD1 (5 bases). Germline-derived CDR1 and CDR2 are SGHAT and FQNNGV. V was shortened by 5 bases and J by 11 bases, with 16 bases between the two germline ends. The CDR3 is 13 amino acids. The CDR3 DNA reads TGTGCCAGCAGCCTAGGAGCCCAAGGGGCCCAGCATTTT. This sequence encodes CASSLGAQGAQHF.

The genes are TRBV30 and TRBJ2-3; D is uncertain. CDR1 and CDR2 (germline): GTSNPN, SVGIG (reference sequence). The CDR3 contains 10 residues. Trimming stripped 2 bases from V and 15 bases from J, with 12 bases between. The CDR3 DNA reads TGTGCCTGGAGTAATAGAATAATATATTTT. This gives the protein CAWSNRIIYF.

CDR3 sequence reads: CASATSGSGTQYF. The DNA for the CDR3 is TGTGCCAGCGCGACTAGCGGGTCCGGTACGCAGTATTTT. The chain is built from TRBV2 and TRBJ2-3; 10 bases agree with TRBD2. The CDR3 runs to 13 residues. Trimming at V came to 8 bases and at J to 8 bases, leaving 7 bases not matched to a gene. CDR1 SNHLY and CDR2 FYNNEI come from the germline V gene.

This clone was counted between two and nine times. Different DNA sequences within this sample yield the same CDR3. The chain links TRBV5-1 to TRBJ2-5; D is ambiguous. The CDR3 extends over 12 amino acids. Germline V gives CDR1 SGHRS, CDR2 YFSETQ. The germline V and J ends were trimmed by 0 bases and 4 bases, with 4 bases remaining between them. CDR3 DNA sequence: TGCGCCAGCAGCTTGGCCGGAGAGACCCAGTACTTC. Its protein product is CASSLAGETQYF.

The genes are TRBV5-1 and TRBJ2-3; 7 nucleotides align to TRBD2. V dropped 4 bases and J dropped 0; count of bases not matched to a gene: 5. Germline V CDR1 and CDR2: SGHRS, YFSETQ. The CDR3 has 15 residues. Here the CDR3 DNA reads TGCGCCAGCAGCGTACCAGCGGGGAGCACAGATACGCAGTATTTT. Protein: CASSVPAGSTDTQYF. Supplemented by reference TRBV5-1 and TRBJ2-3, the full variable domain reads KAGVTQTPRYLIKTRGQQVTLSCSPISGHRSVSWYQQTPGQGLQFLFEYFSETQRNKGNFPGRFSGRQFSNSRSEMNVSTLELGDSALYLCASSVPAGSTDTQYFGPGTRLTVL.

This CDR3 reads CASSYGGGATQYF. CDR3 nucleotide sequence: TGTGCCAGCAGCTACGGGGGGGGTGCTACGCAGTATTTT. This chain uses TRBV11-2 with TRBJ2-3, with 8 bases that match TRBD2. The germline CDR1 and CDR2 sequences are SGHAT and FQNNGV. This CDR3 is built from 13 residues. The J segment lost 8 bases and the V segment lost 4 bases, leaving 5 bases of the junction unmatched.

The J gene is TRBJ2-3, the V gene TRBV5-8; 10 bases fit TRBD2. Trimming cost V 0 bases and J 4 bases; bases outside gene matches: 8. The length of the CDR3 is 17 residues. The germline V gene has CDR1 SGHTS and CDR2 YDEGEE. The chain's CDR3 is CASSLVASGGFADTQYF. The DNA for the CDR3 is TGTGCCAGCAGCTTGGTGGCTAGCGGGGGATTTGCAGATACGCAGTATTTT. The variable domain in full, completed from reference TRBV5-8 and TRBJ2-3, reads EAGVTQSPTHLIKTRGQQATLRCSPISGHTSVYWYQQALGLGLQFLLWYDEGEERNRGNFPPRFSGRQFPNYSSELNVNALELEDSALYLCASSLVASGGFADTQYFGPGTRLTVL.